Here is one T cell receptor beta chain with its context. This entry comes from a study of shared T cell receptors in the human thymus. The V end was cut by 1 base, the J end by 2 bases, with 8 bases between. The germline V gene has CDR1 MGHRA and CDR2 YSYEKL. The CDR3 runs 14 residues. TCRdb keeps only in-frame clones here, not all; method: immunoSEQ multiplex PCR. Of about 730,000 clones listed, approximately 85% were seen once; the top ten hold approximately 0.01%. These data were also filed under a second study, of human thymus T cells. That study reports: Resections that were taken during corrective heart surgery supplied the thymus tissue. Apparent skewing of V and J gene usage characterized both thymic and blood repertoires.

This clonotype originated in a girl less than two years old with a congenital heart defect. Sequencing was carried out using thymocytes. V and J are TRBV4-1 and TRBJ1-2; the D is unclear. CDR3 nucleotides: TGCGCCAGCAGCCAAGGACACGGAAACTATGGCTACACCTTC. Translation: CASSQGHGNYGYTF.